The rows below give T cell receptor beta chains drawn from one sample of a study of blood T cell repertoires in COVID-19. Sequencing was performed with immunoSEQ multiplex PCR; in TCRdb, only in-frame clones are kept and a portion is missing. Of about 210,000 clones in the sample, about 84% were seen once. The sequencing input was PBMCs or T cells enriched from blood (not recorded which). The receptors were sampled from a man aged 30-40 years with acute COVID-19. CDR3s include the opening cysteine and the closing phenylalanine or tryptophan. Each record gives: V gene, clone size, J gene, D gene, CDR3 DNA, CDR3 protein. A D gene is named only where the DNA matches it firmly. Clone size is shown for a subset of rows, as once, few, many or a class of expanded clone.

>TRBV20-1|-|TRBJ2-7|-
TGCAGTGCCAGTTCCCGGGAGTTCGAGCAGTACTTC
CSASSREFEQYF
>TRBV9|-|TRBJ1-1|-
TGTGCCAGCAGCGTAGGTCTGGCGAACACTGAAGCTTTCTTT
CASSVGLANTEAFF
>TRBV6-5|-|TRBJ2-7|-
TGTGCCAGCAGTTACTCGGGGACATGGGAGCCCCACGAGCAGTACTTC
CASSYSGTWEPHEQYF
>TRBV7-9|-|TRBJ2-1|TRBD2
TGTGCCAGCAGATCCCCCGGGACTAGCGGTTACAATGAGCAGTTCTTC
CASRSPGTSGYNEQFF
>TRBV29-1|-|TRBJ2-7|-
TGCAGCGTTGAAAGTGGCAGCTCCTACGAGCAGTACTTC
CSVESGSSYEQYF
>TRBV9|-|TRBJ1-6|TRBD1
TGTGCCAGCACCATGACGGACAGGGGATATAATTCACCCCTCCACTTT
CASTMTDRGYNSPLHF
>TRBV7-2|-|TRBJ1-5|-
TGTGCCAGCAGGGGACTAGGGGGGGAGCCCCAGCATTTT
CASRGLGGEPQHF
>TRBV5-5|-|TRBJ2-7|-
TGTGCCAGCAGCTTGATGACGGGTGGGTACGAGCAGTACTTC
CASSLMTGGYEQYF
>TRBV6-1|-|TRBJ2-1|TRBD2
TGTGCCAGCAGTGAGTTAGCGGGGGGTGTCCGAGAGGATCAGTTCTTC
CASSELAGGVREDQFF
>TRBV3-1/TRBV3-2|once|TRBJ1-1|TRBD1
TGTGCCAGCAGCCAAAGGGACAGGACCCTACTTGAAGCTTTCTTT
CASSQRDRTLLEAFF
>TRBV18|few|TRBJ1-5|-
TGTGCCAGCTCACCGGCCACGCCGGGTCAGCCCCAGCATTTT
CASSPATPGQPQHF
>TRBV11-3|once|TRBJ2-5|-
TGTGCCAGCAGCTTACTTCTAGGAGAGACCCAGTACTTC
CASSLLLGETQYF
>TRBV7-9|few|TRBJ1-1|TRBD1
TGTGCCAGCAGCGGACAGGGCGGGAACACTGAAGCTTTCTTT
CASSGQGGNTEAFF
>TRBV19|few|TRBJ1-5|-
TGTGCCTGCAACGGGGGGCTAAATCAGCCCCAGCATTTT
CACNGGLNQPQHF
>TRBV30|-|TRBJ1-2|-
TGTGCCGGAATAACAGGAGACTATGGCTACACCTTC
CAGITGDYGYTF
>TRBV7-2|-|TRBJ1-1|-
TGTGCCAGCAGCGTTAGGGGCCGGATCGAAGCTTTCTTT
CASSVRGRIEAFF
>TRBV5-1|-|TRBJ1-2|TRBD1
TGCGCCAGCAGCTTGGAGCGCGGGACAGGGGATGGCTACACCTTC
CASSLERGTGDGYTF
>TRBV7-9|few|TRBJ2-1|-
TGTGCCAGCAGCTTATTATCGGGTGAGCAGTTCTTC
CASSLLSGEQFF
>TRBV6-6|-|TRBJ1-2|TRBD1
TGTGCCAGCAGTCCCTCAGACAGGGGCCGTAACTATGGCTACACCTTC
CASSPSDRGRNYGYTF
>TRBV5-1|-|TRBJ2-1|TRBD1
TGCGCCAGCAGCTTGGGGACAGGGGGATATAATGAGCAGTTCTTC
CASSLGTGGYNEQFF
>TRBV5-3|-|TRBJ2-7|TRBD1
TGTGCCAGAAGCCACCCACAGGGGAACGAGCAGTACTTC
CARSHPQGNEQYF
>TRBV28|-|TRBJ2-3|TRBD2
TGTGCCAGCAGCTCCCCCGGGACTAGCTCGGATACGCAGTATTTT
CASSSPGTSSDTQYF
>TRBV7-9|-|TRBJ1-1|-
TGTGCCAGCAGCTTTATCAAACAGGGAGTGAACACTGAAGCTTTCTTT
CASSFIKQGVNTEAFF
>TRBV5-1|-|TRBJ1-3|-
TGCGCCAGCAGCGTCGGACAGAGAAACACCATATATTTT
CASSVGQRNTIYF
>TRBV6-5|-|TRBJ2-7|-
TGTGCCAGCAGTACGACAGCGAGCTCCTACGAGCAGTACTTC
CASSTTASSYEQYF
>TRBV7-2|many|TRBJ2-7|TRBD2
TGTGCCAGCAGCTTCGGGACTAGCGGGGGGGAGCAGTACTTC
CASSFGTSGGEQYF
>TRBV12-3/TRBV12-4|-|TRBJ1-1|-
TGTGCCAGCAGTGCAGGGCGCCACAAAGCTTTCTTT
CASSAGRHKAFF
>TRBV10-1|-|TRBJ2-7|TRBD1
TGCGCCAGCAGTGAGTCGGACAGGTACGAGCAGTACTTC
CASSESDRYEQYF
>TRBV12-3/TRBV12-4|once|TRBJ1-6|TRBD1
TGTGCCACCCGGACAGGGGGAAATTCACCCCTCCACTTT
CATRTGGNSPLHF
>TRBV6-4|-|TRBJ1-3|-
TGTGCCAGCAGTGACCGGGAATCCGGAAACACCATATATTTT
CASSDRESGNTIYF
>TRBV7-9|once|TRBJ1-2|TRBD1
TGTGCCAGCAACCCGGACAGGATTAACTATGGCTACACCTTC
CASNPDRINYGYTF
>TRBV7-2|-|TRBJ1-1|-
TGTGCCAGCAGCTTATGGCAGGGGCGCATCACTGAAGCTTTCTTT
CASSLWQGRITEAFF
>TRBV12-3/TRBV12-4|-|TRBJ1-2|TRBD1
TGTGCCAGCAGCCCCGGACAGGGTTATAGCTACACCTTC
CASSPGQGYSYTF
>TRBV25-1|-|TRBJ2-7|TRBD2
TGTGCCAGCAGTCGGATAGCGGGGGGCTTATACGAGCAGTACTTC
CASSRIAGGLYEQYF
>TRBV5-5|once|TRBJ2-5|TRBD1
TGTGCCAGCAGATTTAGGGACAGGGAGGAGGAGACCCAGTACTTC
CASRFRDREEETQYF
>TRBV2|once|TRBJ2-7|-
TGTGCCAGCGCCGGGTACGAGCAGTACTTC
CASAGYEQYF
>TRBV5-6|-|TRBJ2-3|TRBD2
TGTGCCAGCAGCCCGCGAGCGGGGGGAACTAGAAGCACAGATACGCAGTATTTT
CASSPRAGGTRSTDTQYF
>TRBV11-2|-|TRBJ2-7|-
TGTGCCAGCAGCTTGATACTGCTCTCCTACGAGCAGTACTTC
CASSLILLSYEQYF
>TRBV11-2|-|TRBJ1-4|-
TGTGCCAGCAGCTTACGAGGGCCTAATGAAAAACTGTTTTTT
CASSLRGPNEKLFF
>TRBV9|-|TRBJ2-2|-
TGTGCCAGCAGCGTAGTAGGACAGAACACCGGGGAGCTGTTTTTT
CASSVVGQNTGELFF
>TRBV12-5|-|TRBJ2-7|-
TGTGCTAGTGACCAATTCAGACAGGATAACCACGAGCAGTACTTC
CASDQFRQDNHEQYF
>TRBV7-6|-|TRBJ2-2|TRBD1
TGTGCCAGCAGCGGACAGGGGGCTCCCACCGGGGAGCTGTTTTTT
CASSGQGAPTGELFF
>TRBV27|-|TRBJ1-6|-
TGTGCCAGCAGTTTAGGGGGCCCCTATAATTCACCCCTCCACTTT
CASSLGGPYNSPLHF
>TRBV11-2|-|TRBJ2-5|-
TGTGCCAGCAGCTTAATGGGCGGGGGCATACAAGAGACCCAGTACTTC
CASSLMGGGIQETQYF
>TRBV9|-|TRBJ2-5|TRBD1
TGTGCCAGCAGCGTAGCACAGGGGTTCCAAGAGACCCAGTACTTC
CASSVAQGFQETQYF
>TRBV14|-|TRBJ1-1|TRBD1
TGTGCCAGCAGCCAAGATTTGGACAGGGGAAAAGCTTTCTTT
CASSQDLDRGKAFF
>TRBV7-2|few|TRBJ1-3|-
TGTGCCAGCAGCTTAGGATTCGGGGGGTTGACTGGAAACACCATATATTTT
CASSLGFGGLTGNTIYF
>TRBV2|-|TRBJ1-5|-
TGTGCCAGCAGTGTTTTGGGGCAAAATCAGCCCCAGCATTTT
CASSVLGQNQPQHF
>TRBV28|-|TRBJ2-5|-
TGTGCCAGCAGCCTCAACATCGAAGAGACCCAGTACTTC
CASSLNIEETQYF
>TRBV10-3|-|TRBJ1-3|-
TGTGCCATCAGTCTCGACGGGATCAACTCTGGAAACACCATATATTTT
CAISLDGINSGNTIYF
>TRBV28|-|TRBJ2-7|TRBD1
TGTGCCAGCAGTTTAACAGGGGAAAGGTTCCACGAGCAGTACTTC
CASSLTGERFHEQYF
>TRBV15|-|TRBJ1-2|-
TGTGCCACCAGCAGAGATACCGGACAGACCTATGGCTACACCTTC
CATSRDTGQTYGYTF
>TRBV2|-|TRBJ2-7|-
TGTGCCAGCAGCCAAAGGACCCCAGGGGCCTCTTCCTACGAGCAGTACTTC
CASSQRTPGASSYEQYF
>TRBV2|once|TRBJ2-6|-
TGTGCCTACAGCAGCAGAATGGGGGCCAACGTCCTGACTTTC
CAYSSRMGANVLTF
>TRBV30|-|TRBJ1-6|TRBD1
TGTGCCTGGAGCCCGATTGGGGACAGTCTAAATTCACCCCTCCACTTT
CAWSPIGDSLNSPLHF
>TRBV5-1|once|TRBJ2-3|TRBD1
TGCGCCAGCAGCCTGACAGGGACCGATACAGATACGCAGTATTTT
CASSLTGTDTDTQYF
>TRBV4-1|few|TRBJ2-1|TRBD1
TGCGCCAGCAGCCAAGCCGGGACAGGTTATTACAATGAGCAGTTCTTC
CASSQAGTGYYNEQFF
>TRBV29-1|-|TRBJ1-2|TRBD1
TGCAGCGTGACGGACGGGACAGCCACCTATGGCTACACCTTC
CSVTDGTATYGYTF
>TRBV7-2|-|TRBJ2-7|TRBD2
TGTGCCAGCAGCTTAAGCGGGGGGGCCTACGAGCAGTACTTC
CASSLSGGAYEQYF
>TRBV7-3|few|TRBJ1-3|TRBD1
TGTGCCAGCAGCCTTTTGGGACAGCAAAACTCTGGAAACACCATATATTTT
CASSLLGQQNSGNTIYF